Shown below are 11 T cell receptor beta chains from a single sample sequenced in a study of T cells after yellow fever vaccination. TCRdb reprocessed the 5' RACE reads via MiXCR and lists one record per CDR3 protein. The repertoire holds 450,000 to 600,000 distinct CDR3 sequences, with about 17% as singletons. Material: PBMCs, obtained 5 to 6 days after the first yellow fever vaccination. These receptors originate from a man aged 18 to 29 who received the YFV17D yellow fever vaccine.

Regarding this clonotype: An end of the junction differs from the germline gene, which may be a read error. V is TRBV20-1 and J is TRBJ2-3; 10 bases fit TRBD2. CDR3 length: 15 amino acids. Germline assignment: CDR1 DFQATT and CDR2 SNEGSKA (reference sequence). As DNA, the CDR3 is TGCAGCGCTAGGGAAGCGGGGGGGCCCCCAGATACGCAGTATTTT. Encoded protein: CSAREAGGPPDTQYF.

This chain uses TRBV19 with TRBJ2-1; 13 nucleotides align to TRBD2. The CDR3 extends over 16 amino acids. The V segment lost 7 bases and the J segment 3 bases; nucleotides outside the gene matches: 6. From germline, CDR1 is LNHDA and CDR2 SQIVND (reference sequence). This chain's CDR3 is CASTRLAGGNYNEQFF. CDR3 in DNA: TGTGCCAGTACCAGACTAGCGGGGGGCAACTACAATGAGCAGTTCTTC.

This clonotype was seen a handful of times. V gene TRBV19 combines with J gene TRBJ1-1; D possibly corresponds to TRBD1 (6 bases). Germline V gene sequence: CDR1 LNHDA, CDR2 SQIVND (reference sequence). The CDR3 is made up of 14 amino acids. Trimming took 5 bases from V and 3 from J, leaving 13 bases between them. The CDR3, as DNA: TGTGCCAGTAGTCCCCGGGACACCTACACTGAAGCTTTCTTT. Protein: CASSPRDTYTEAFF.

V usage is TRBV7-9 and J usage is TRBJ2-1, with TRBD2 as a possible D gene (7 bases). The V and J ends lost 5 bases and 9 bases respectively, with 23 bases between them. The germline V gene encodes CDR1 SEHNR and CDR2 FQNEAQ (reference sequence). This CDR3 is built from 16 residues. CDR3 DNA sequence: TGTGCCAGCAGCCAACCTGGGGGGGCCGTAATTATTGAGCAGTTCTTC. It encodes CASSQPGGAVIIEQFF.

This clonotype was counted between two and nine times. This chain links TRBV6-1 with TRBJ2-3; the D gene is possibly TRBD2 (6 bases). Germline V gene sequence: CDR1 MNHNS, CDR2 SASEGT. The V end was cut by 7 bases, the J end by 8 bases, with 22 bases between. The CDR3 is 15 residues long. The CDR3 protein is CASTTRTPSGGTQYF. The CDR3 DNA reads as TGTGCCAGCACTACCCGGACGCCCTCCGGGGGTACGCAGTATTTT.

The chain couples TRBV19 to TRBJ2-1; the match to TRBD2 covers 9 bases. The CDR3 covers 16 residues. J lost 8 bases, V lost 8 bases, and 16 bases had no gene match. From germline, CDR1 is LNHDA and CDR2 SQIVND (reference sequence). CDR3 DNA: TGTGCCAGTCCACCTAGCGGGGTCCATCCTAAGGATGAGCAGTTCTTC. It specifies CASPPSGVHPKDEQFF.

This clonotype has just a few counts. The chain employs TRBV5-1 and TRBJ1-2; D remains ambiguous. Germline assignment: CDR1 SGHRS and CDR2 YFSETQ. V lost 4 bases to trimming and J lost 2 bases, with 21 bases between them. This CDR3 comprises 17 residues. The CDR3 protein is CASSLGPVVGGNYGYTF. Here the CDR3 DNA reads TGCGCCAGCAGCCTAGGACCGGTTGTGGGTGGAAACTATGGCTACACCTTC.

The rearrangement links TRBV6-1 to TRBJ2-7; D is possibly TRBD1 (6 bases). The germline CDR1 and CDR2 sequences are MNHNS and SASEGT. The V and J ends lost 6 bases and 3 bases respectively, with 15 bases between them. The CDR3 has 14 amino acids. CDR3 residues: CASSLTGRYYEQYF. The CDR3, as DNA: TGTGCCAGCAGCCTGACAGGACGATACTACGAGCAGTACTTC.

The chain combines TRBV2 with TRBJ2-1; possibly TRBD2 for D (6 bases). The CDR3 contains 11 residues. The ends were cut back, 3 bases at V and 15 bases at J, with 12 bases in the middle. Germline values: CDR1 SNHLY, CDR2 FYNNEI. The CDR3 loop reads CASSEEGNPFF. The CDR3 coding sequence is TGTGCCAGCAGTGAGGAGGGGAATCCGTTCTTC.

This clonotype was seen a handful of times. This chain uses TRBV5-1 with TRBJ1-2, with D maybe TRBD1 (5 bases). The CDR3 is 13 residues long. Trimming took 4 bases from V and 8 from J, leaving 15 bases between them. Germline CDR1 is SGHRS and CDR2 is YFSETQ. The CDR3: CASSALGAEGYTF. The CDR3 DNA reads TGCGCCAGCAGCGCGCTTGGGGCGGAGGGCTACACCTTC.

V and J are TRBV5-1 and TRBJ2-6; D gene unclear. CDR3 length: 15 amino acids. The germline gives CDR1 SGHRS, CDR2 YFSETQ. V was pared by 4 bases and J by 0 bases, with 8 bases between. This chain's CDR3 is CASSVVNSGANVLTF. The DNA of the CDR3 is TGCGCCAGCAGCGTGGTGAACTCTGGGGCCAACGTCCTGACTTTC.